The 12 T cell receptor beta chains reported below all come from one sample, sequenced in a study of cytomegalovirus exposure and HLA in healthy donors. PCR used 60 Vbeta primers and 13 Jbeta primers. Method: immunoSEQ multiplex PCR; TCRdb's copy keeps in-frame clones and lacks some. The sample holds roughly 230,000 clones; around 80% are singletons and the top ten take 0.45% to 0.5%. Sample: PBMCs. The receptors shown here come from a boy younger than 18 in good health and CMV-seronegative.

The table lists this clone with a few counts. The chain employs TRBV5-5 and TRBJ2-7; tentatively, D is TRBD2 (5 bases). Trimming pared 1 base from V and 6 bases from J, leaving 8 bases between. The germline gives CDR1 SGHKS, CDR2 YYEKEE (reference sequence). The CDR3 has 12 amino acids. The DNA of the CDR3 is TGTGCCAGCAGCTTGCCCGGGGTCGAGCAGTACTTC. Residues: CASSLPGVEQYF.

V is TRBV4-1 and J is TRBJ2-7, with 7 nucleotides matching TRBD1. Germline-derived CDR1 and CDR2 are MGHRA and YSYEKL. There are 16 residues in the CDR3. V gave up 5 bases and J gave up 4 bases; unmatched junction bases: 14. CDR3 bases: TGCGCCAGCAGCATACGTGGACAGGACATGGGTTACGAGCAGTACTTC. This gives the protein CASSIRGQDMGYEQYF.

The CDR3 here is CASSPTGGRNTQYF. In DNA form, the CDR3 reads TGTGCCAGCAGCCCGACCGGGGGTAGAAATACGCAGTATTTT. The chain recombines TRBV7-8 with TRBJ2-3; TRBD2 is a possible D gene (6 bases). Germline loops: CDR1 SGHVS, CDR2 FQNEAQ. V was cut by 5 bases and J by 7 bases, with 16 bases left in between. The CDR3 extends over 14 amino acids.

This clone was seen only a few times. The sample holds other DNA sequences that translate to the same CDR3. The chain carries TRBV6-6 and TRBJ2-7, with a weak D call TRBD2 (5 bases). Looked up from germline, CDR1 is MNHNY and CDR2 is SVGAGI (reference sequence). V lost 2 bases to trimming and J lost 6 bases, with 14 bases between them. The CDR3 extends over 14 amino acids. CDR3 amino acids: CASSYALEEGEQYF. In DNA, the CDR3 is TGTGCCAGCAGTTACGCACTAGAAGAGGGCGAGCAGTACTTC.

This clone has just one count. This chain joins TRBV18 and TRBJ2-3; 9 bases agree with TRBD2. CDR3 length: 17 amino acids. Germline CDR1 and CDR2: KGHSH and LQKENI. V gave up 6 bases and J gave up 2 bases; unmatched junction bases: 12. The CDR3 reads CASSRTPLAGLTDTQYF. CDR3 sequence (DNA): TGTGCCAGCTCGCGAACGCCACTAGCGGGTCTCACAGATACGCAGTATTTT.

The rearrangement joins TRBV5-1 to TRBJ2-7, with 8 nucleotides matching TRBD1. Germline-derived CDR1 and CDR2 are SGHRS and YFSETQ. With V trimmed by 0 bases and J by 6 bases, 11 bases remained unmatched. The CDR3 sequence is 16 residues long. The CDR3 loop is CASSLGQGSTEGEQYF. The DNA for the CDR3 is TGCGCCAGCAGCTTGGGACAGGGGTCAACCGAGGGCGAGCAGTACTTC.

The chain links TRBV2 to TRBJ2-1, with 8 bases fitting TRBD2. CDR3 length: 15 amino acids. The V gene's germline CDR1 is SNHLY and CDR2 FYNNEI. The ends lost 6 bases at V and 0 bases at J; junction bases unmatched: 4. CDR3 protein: CASRRGTSSYNEQFF. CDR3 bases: TGTGCCAGCAGAAGAGGGACTAGCTCCTACAATGAGCAGTTCTTC.

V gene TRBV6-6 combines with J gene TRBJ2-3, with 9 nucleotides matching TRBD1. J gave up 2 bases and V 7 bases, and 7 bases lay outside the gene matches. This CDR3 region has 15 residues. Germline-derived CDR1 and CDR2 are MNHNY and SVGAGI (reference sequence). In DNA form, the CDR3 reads TGTGCCAGCACCAAGGGGACAGGGTTCACAGATACGCAGTATTTT. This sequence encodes CASTKGTGFTDTQYF.

This CDR3 reads CASSQDRGRKKLFF. In DNA form, the CDR3 reads TGCGCCAGCAGCCAAGACAGGGGGCGTAAAAAACTGTTTTTT. This chain joins TRBV4-1 and TRBJ1-4; 8 bases align to TRBD1. The CDR3 loop spans 14 amino acids. Trimming at V came to 0 bases and at J to 9 bases, leaving 3 bases not matched to a gene. Germline CDR1 and CDR2: MGHRA and YSYEKL.

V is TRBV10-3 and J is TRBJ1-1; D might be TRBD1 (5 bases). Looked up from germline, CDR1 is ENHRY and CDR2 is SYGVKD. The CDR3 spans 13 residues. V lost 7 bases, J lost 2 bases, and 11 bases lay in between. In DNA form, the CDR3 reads TGTGCCATCACTCCGACAGCCAACACTGAAGCTTTCTTT. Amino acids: CAITPTANTEAFF.

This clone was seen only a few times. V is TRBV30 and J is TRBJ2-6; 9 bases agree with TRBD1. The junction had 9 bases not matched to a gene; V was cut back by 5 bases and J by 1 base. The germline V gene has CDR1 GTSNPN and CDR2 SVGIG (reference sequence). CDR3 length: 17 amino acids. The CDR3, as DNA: TGTGCCTGGTCCGTCCGGGACAGGGAGTCTGGGGCCAACGTCCTGACTTTC. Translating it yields CAWSVRDRESGANVLTF.

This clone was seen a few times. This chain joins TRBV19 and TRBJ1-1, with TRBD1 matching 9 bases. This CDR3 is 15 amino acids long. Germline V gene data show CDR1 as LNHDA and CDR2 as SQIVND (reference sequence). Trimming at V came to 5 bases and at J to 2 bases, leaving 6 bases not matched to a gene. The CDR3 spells CASSAGQGLNTEAFF. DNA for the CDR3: TGTGCCAGTAGTGCAGGACAGGGGCTTAACACTGAAGCTTTCTTT.